This TCR beta chain was observed in a study of shared clonotypes between healthy human individuals. Trimming cost V 7 bases and J 2 bases, with 14 bases left between them. The CDR3 extends over 14 amino acids. CDR1 and CDR2 (germline): LNHDA, SQIVND (reference sequence). Study-level points and caveats: The diversity represented, both genetic and in exposure history, was limited by few donors.

This clone was detected a few times. Its antigen is not identified. Nashville, Tennessee was home to all donors, each a Caucasian adult. TCRdb keeps only in-frame clones here, not all; method: immunoSEQ multiplex PCR. The sample shows more than 400,000 clones, 78% of them seen only once. The clonotype was recovered from a woman between 35 and 50 years old in good health. Some clones in this sample may be carry-over from other donors' samples. V is TRBV19 and J is TRBJ1-2; D gene unclear. Sequences were obtained from PBMCs. CDR3 sequence (DNA): TGTGCCAGTACTCAGTTGACACCAAACTATGGCTACACCTTC. Its protein product is CASTQLTPNYGYTF.